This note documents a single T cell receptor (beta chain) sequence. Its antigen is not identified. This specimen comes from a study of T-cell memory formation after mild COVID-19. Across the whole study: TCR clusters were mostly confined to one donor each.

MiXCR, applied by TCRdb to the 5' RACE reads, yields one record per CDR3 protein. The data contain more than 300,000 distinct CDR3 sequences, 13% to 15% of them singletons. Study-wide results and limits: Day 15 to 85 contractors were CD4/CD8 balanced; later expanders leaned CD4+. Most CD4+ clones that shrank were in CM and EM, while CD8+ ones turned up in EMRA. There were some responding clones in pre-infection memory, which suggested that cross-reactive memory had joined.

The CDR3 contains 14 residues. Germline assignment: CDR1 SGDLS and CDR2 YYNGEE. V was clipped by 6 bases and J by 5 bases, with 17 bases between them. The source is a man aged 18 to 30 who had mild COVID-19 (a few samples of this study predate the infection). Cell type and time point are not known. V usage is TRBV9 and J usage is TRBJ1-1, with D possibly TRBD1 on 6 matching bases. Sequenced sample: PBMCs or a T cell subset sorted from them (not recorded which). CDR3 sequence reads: CASTTGGALTEAFF. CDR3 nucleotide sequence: TGTGCCAGCACCACCGGGGGGGCGCTTACTGAAGCTTTCTTT.